Following are 2 T cell receptor beta chains from one sample sequenced in a study of response to subunit inactivated influenza vaccine (dated by TCRdb to 2016 to 2018). The library was built by means of RT-PCR. The sequencer was an Illumina HiSeq 2500. Starting from the raw public reads, TCRdb applied fastp trimming at Q25, assembled clones with MiXCR and retained in-frame beta chains. Entries are consolidated by CDR3 protein sequence, retaining the most common genes and DNA. This sample gives about 780,000 distinct CDR3 sequences in total; around 20% of them show up just once. The ten largest clones take up approximately 10% of the sample. Source: PBMCs from blood, taken approximately 5 days after vaccination. These TCRs come from a man aged 45-65 years who received an inactivated influenza vaccine. Donor details come from another sample of the same person, matched by shared clones.

This clonotype was detected a few times. The chain carries TRBV11-2 and TRBJ2-5; D call uncertain. This CDR3 is 14 amino acids long. Deletions cut 0 bases from V and 2 bases from J, with 7 bases between. From germline, CDR1 is SGHAT and CDR2 FQNNGV. This CDR3 reads CASSLDQLQETQYF. The CDR3 DNA is TGTGCCAGCAGCTTAGATCAATTGCAAGAGACCCAGTACTTC.

The chain employs TRBV6-1 and TRBJ1-4; a possible D gene is TRBD1 (6 bases). This CDR3 comprises 16 residues. Between the trimmed V and J ends, which lost 7 bases and 3 bases, there was a span of 18 bases. Per germline, CDR1 MNHNS and CDR2 SASEGT. The CDR3 region is CASNARGGAANEKLFF. The CDR3 coding sequence is TGTGCCAGCAACGCCCGAGGGGGTGCGGCTAATGAAAAACTGTTTTTT.